Following are 31 T cell receptor beta chains from one sample sequenced in a study of T cells in Graves' hyperthyroidism and ophthalmopathy. The TCR beta CDR3 regions underwent amplification using RNA transcripts as the source. The study used the HTBI primer set for a first-round RT-PCR of the TCR CDR3. TCRdb called the multiplex PCR reads again in MiXCR, with one record for every CDR3 protein. Among more than 300,000 distinct CDR3 sequences listed, 13% to 15% were seen once. Sequences were obtained from blood. The source is a young woman with Graves' ophthalmopathy.

This clonotype was counted between two and nine times. CDR3 DNA: TGTGCCAGCAGTTTATCGGACAGATACACAGATACGCAGTATTTT. Translating it yields CASSLSDRYTDTQYF. The chain joins TRBV28 to TRBJ2-3; the D gene is possibly TRBD1 (6 bases). V dropped 1 base and J dropped 2 bases, with 10 bases sitting between them. The germline V gene has CDR1 MDHEN and CDR2 SYDVKM. The CDR3 extends over 15 amino acids.

The genes are TRBV5-6 and TRBJ1-1; D call uncertain. The CDR3 has 16 amino acids. Trimming took 4 bases from V and 1 from J, leaving 17 bases between them. The germline CDR1 and CDR2 sequences are SGHDT and YYEEEE. CDR3 loop: CASSRFAAGKNTEAFF. The CDR3 nucleotides read TGTGCCAGCAGCCGCTTCGCCGCGGGAAAGAACACTGAAGCTTTCTTT.

This clonotype was counted at least ten times. The V and J genes are TRBV27 and TRBJ2-3; TRBD1 aligns across 9 bases. The CDR3 contains 16 residues. V was pared by 2 bases and J by 0 bases, with 3 bases of the junction left unmatched. CDR1 and CDR2 (germline): MNHEY, SMNVEV (reference sequence). The CDR3 loop reads CASSLSGQGSTDTQYF. Written as DNA, the CDR3 is TGTGCCAGCAGTTTAAGCGGACAGGGGAGCACAGATACGCAGTATTTT.

There are many counts of this clonotype. The V gene is TRBV7-8, the J gene TRBJ2-1; no clear D. The V gene's germline CDR1 is SGHVS and CDR2 FQNEAQ. V lost 1 base and J 0 bases, leaving 10 bases between the germline ends. The CDR3 has 16 amino acids. The CDR3 coding sequence is TGTGCCAGCAGCTTAGTGTCAGTAGTCTCCTACAATGAGCAGTTCTTC. This gives the protein CASSLVSVVSYNEQFF. The variable domain in full, with the rest retrieved from reference TRBV7-8 and TRBJ2-1, is GAGVSQSPRYKVAKRGQDVALRCDPISGHVSLFWYQQALGQGPEFLTYFQNEAQLDKSGLPSDRFFAERPEGSVSTLKIQRTQQEDSAVYLCASSLVSVVSYNEQFFGPGTRLTVL.

J is TRBJ1-2 and V is TRBV6-5; D uncertain. CDR1 is MNHEY and CDR2 is SVGAGI in the germline V gene. The CDR3 runs 18 residues. V was cut by 0 bases and J by 7 bases, with 24 bases left in between. The CDR3: CASSYSSWALITVGGYTF. CDR3 DNA: TGTGCCAGCAGTTACTCGAGCTGGGCCCTTATAACAGTTGGTGGCTACACCTTC.

The sample holds many counts of this clonotype. This chain connects TRBV12-3 or TRBV12-4 to TRBJ1-1, with 8 bases lining up with TRBD1. CDR3 length: 14 residues. V was clipped by 6 bases and J by 7 bases; unmatched bases: 10. CDR3: CASSRTGPLYEAFF. The CDR3 nucleotides are TGTGCCAGCAGCCGGACAGGGCCTTTGTATGAAGCTTTCTTT.

Details on this clonotype: A much larger clone lies a single base off, so this may be a read error. The V gene is TRBV2, the J gene TRBJ2-2, with 7 bases that match TRBD2. CDR1 and CDR2 (germline): SNHLY, FYNNEI. This CDR3 has 14 residues. In DNA form, the CDR3 reads TGTGCCAGCACCTTGACGTGGAGGAGCGGGGAGCTGCTTTTT. Its protein product is CASTLTWRSGELLF.

In this sample, this clonotype turned up many times. The chain has TRBV5-1 and TRBJ2-1, with 7 bases lining up with TRBD1. The J segment lost 1 base and the V segment lost 2 bases, leaving 3 bases of the junction unmatched. The CDR3 is 15 residues long. Germline loops: CDR1 SGHRS, CDR2 YFSETQ. For the CDR3, the DNA is TGCGCCAGCAGCTTTCCAGGGGGTTCCTACAATGAGCAGTTCTTC. As protein: CASSFPGGSYNEQFF.

This clonotype was recorded once. A much larger clone sits a single nucleotide away, making a read error possible. This sequence joins TRBV27 and TRBJ1-2; TRBD1 matches at 7 bases. The CDR3 runs to 14 residues. CDR1 and CDR2 from the germline V gene are MNHEY and SMNVEV (reference sequence). CDR3 amino acids: CASSSDRVTYGCTF. The CDR3 DNA follows: TGTGCCAGCAGTTCTGACAGGGTGACATATGGCTGCACCTTC.

Many counts were recorded for this clonotype. The chain is built from TRBV11-2 and TRBJ1-2; tentatively, D is TRBD1 (6 bases). Germline V CDR1 and CDR2: SGHAT, FQNNGV. V lost 2 bases, J lost 2 bases, and 15 bases lay in between. There are 16 residues in the CDR3. The CDR3 protein is CASSLRGGGLNYGYTF. The CDR3 DNA sequence: TGTGCCAGCAGCTTAAGGGGGGGGGGCCTCAACTATGGCTACACCTTC.

This clonotype was detected many times. V is TRBV7-9 and J is TRBJ2-3, with TRBD2 matching 12 bases. V lost 4 bases and J lost 6; bases outside the gene matches: 5. This CDR3 region has 15 residues. CDR1 SEHNR and CDR2 FQNEAQ come from the germline V gene (reference sequence). CDR3: CASSSPSGGADTQYF. The DNA of the CDR3 is TGTGCCAGCAGCTCTCCTAGCGGGGGGGCGGATACGCAGTATTTT.

In this sample, this clonotype turned up many times. The chain joins TRBV5-1 to TRBJ2-1; D remains unclear. Looked up from germline, CDR1 is SGHRS and CDR2 is YFSETQ. This CDR3 spans 15 amino acids. V gave up 0 bases and J gave up 2 bases, with 9 bases separating them. As DNA, the CDR3 is TGCGCCAGCAGCTTGGACGTTGGGGCCTACAATGAGCAGTTCTTC. Translated, it gives CASSLDVGAYNEQFF.

This clonotype was counted ten times or more. The V call is TRBV12-3 or TRBV12-4, the J call TRBJ1-2, with unresolved D. The CDR3 covers 13 residues. The ends were cut back, 3 bases at V and 4 bases at J, with 9 bases in the middle. The CDR3 here is CASSLEETYGYTF. The CDR3 nucleotides are TGTGCCAGCAGTTTGGAGGAGACCTATGGCTACACCTTC.

This clonotype appeared many times. J is TRBJ2-1 and V is TRBV30, with no clear D. The V gene's germline CDR1 is GTSNPN and CDR2 SVGIG (reference sequence). Trimming pared 1 base from V and 0 bases from J, leaving 13 bases between. The CDR3 length is 16 residues. CDR3 bases: TGTGCCTGGAGTGCCCTTCTCCGTGGCTCCTACAATGAGCAGTTCTTC. It yields the protein CAWSALLRGSYNEQFF.

This clonotype was picked up many times. The chain joins TRBV30 to TRBJ2-1; D call uncertain. This CDR3 region has 15 residues. Germline CDR1 reads GTSNPN; CDR2 reads SVGIG (reference sequence). Between the trimmed V and J ends, which lost 0 bases and 4 bases, there was a span of 13 bases. The CDR3 DNA reads as TGTGCCTGGAGTGTAGGTCAAGGCCGGTACAATGAGCAGTTCTTC. It translates to CAWSVGQGRYNEQFF.

This clonotype was seen repeatedly, ten times or more. In nucleotides, the CDR3 is TGTGCCAGCAGTATACGGACAGGGGACGGCTACACCTTC. Translated, it gives CASSIRTGDGYTF. This sequence joins TRBV28 and TRBJ1-2; TRBD1 aligns across 9 bases. The germline V gene has CDR1 MDHEN and CDR2 SYDVKM. Losses at the gene ends were 5 bases for V and 8 bases for J; bases not matched to a gene: 6. CDR3 length: 13 residues.

J is TRBJ2-7 and V is TRBV29-1; tentative D call: TRBD1 (5 bases). The CDR3 is 14 residues long. CDR1 and CDR2 (germline): SQVTM, ANQGSEA. V was trimmed by 5 bases and J by 0 bases, leaving 14 bases between them. CDR3: CSVRPGSPSYEQYF. CDR3 nucleotide sequence: TGCAGCGTTCGCCCAGGGTCACCCTCCTACGAGCAGTACTTC.

At least ten counts were recorded for this clonotype. The chain is built from TRBV6-2 or TRBV6-3 and TRBJ1-1; D is possibly TRBD1 (6 bases). The CDR3 runs to 14 residues. V lost 2 bases and J lost 4, with 11 bases in between. The V gene's germline CDR1 is MNHEY and CDR2 SVGEGT. Written as DNA, the CDR3 is TGTGCCAGCAGTTACGTTGCAGGGGCCACTGAAGCTTTCTTT. Its protein product is CASSYVAGATEAFF.

This chain connects TRBV27 to TRBJ2-2; TRBD1 matches at 7 bases. This CDR3 contains 17 residues. The germline gives CDR1 MNHEY, CDR2 SMNVEV (reference sequence). J lost 3 bases, V lost 5 bases, and 12 bases had no gene match. CDR3 protein: CASSPSVDRADTGELFF. The CDR3 DNA sequence: TGTGCCAGCAGTCCGTCCGTAGACAGGGCGGACACCGGGGAGCTGTTTTTT.

This clonotype was observed a handful of times. V usage is TRBV5-4 and J usage is TRBJ1-2, with D maybe TRBD1 (6 bases). V lost 4 bases to trimming and J lost 4 bases, with 17 bases between them. CDR1 is SGHNT and CDR2 is YYREEE in the germline V gene (reference sequence). The CDR3 covers 15 residues. The CDR3 reads CASSRGWSDSYGYTF. Here the CDR3 DNA reads TGTGCCAGCAGCCGCGGGTGGTCGGACAGCTATGGCTACACCTTC.

CDR3 coding DNA: TGCAGATCGTGGATTAATGAAAAACTGTTTTTT. Protein product: CRSWINEKLFF. This chain uses TRBV29-1 with TRBJ1-4; D call uncertain. There are 11 residues in the CDR3. Germline CDR1 and CDR2: SQVTM and ANQGSEA.

This clonotype was seen many times. The V call is TRBV30, the J call TRBJ1-2, with D perhaps matching TRBD1 (6 bases). Trimming stripped 2 bases from V and 0 bases from J, with 10 bases between. Germline V lookup: CDR1 GTSNPN, CDR2 SVGIG (reference sequence). The CDR3 is 14 amino acids. The CDR3: CAWSRDTANYGYTF. The CDR3 nucleotides read TGTGCCTGGAGTAGGGACACAGCTAACTATGGCTACACCTTC.

This clonotype was seen many times. V is TRBV10-3 and J is TRBJ2-7; TRBD1 matches 7 bases. The CDR3 covers 18 residues. The V gene end was trimmed by 6 bases and the J gene end by 3 bases; junction bases not matched to a gene: 20. The germline gives CDR1 ENHRY, CDR2 SYGVKD. Here the CDR3 reads CAIRGGGELSPNHYEQYF. For the CDR3, the DNA is TGTGCCATCAGAGGGGGCGGCGAACTCTCACCGAACCACTACGAGCAGTACTTC.

The gene calls are TRBV9 and TRBJ1-5; D ambiguous. CDR3 length: 13 residues. In germline, CDR1 is SGDLS, CDR2 YYNGEE. V shed 5 bases and J shed 3 bases, with 9 bases lying between them. The CDR3 reads CASSRLLNQPQHF. For the CDR3, the DNA is TGTGCCAGCAGTAGACTACTCAATCAGCCCCAGCATTTT.

This clonotype was picked up many times. The chain recombines TRBV5-1 with TRBJ2-1, with D uncertain. The CDR3 covers 13 residues. Trimming removed 4 bases at V and 5 bases at J, with 10 bases between. CDR1 is SGHRS, CDR2 YFSETQ, per germline. This chain's CDR3 is CASSPRTNNEQFF. CDR3 nucleotide sequence: TGCGCCAGCAGCCCACGAACAAACAATGAGCAGTTCTTC.

In regard to this clonotype: A read error is possible here, since a much larger clone lies one base away. The V and J genes are TRBV5-1 and TRBJ2-3; 8 bases align to TRBD2. The germline V gene encodes CDR1 SGHRS and CDR2 YFSETQ. J was trimmed by 4 bases and V by 5 bases; bases with no gene match: 9. The CDR3 contains 15 residues. The CDR3 DNA reads TGCGCCAGCAGAGGTCTAACGGGGGGGCCAGATACGCAGTATTTT. As protein: CASRGLTGGPDTQYF.

The rearrangement joins TRBV30 to TRBJ1-3, with 7 bases lining up with TRBD1. The V segment lost 4 bases and the J segment 2 bases; nucleotides outside the gene matches: 8. The germline gives CDR1 GTSNPN, CDR2 SVGIG (reference sequence). The CDR3 length is 15 residues. Here the CDR3 reads CAWTQGGGTGNTIYF. DNA of the CDR3: TGTGCCTGGACCCAAGGGGGCGGGACTGGAAACACCATATATTTT.

In this sample, this clonotype turned up many times. The V and J genes are TRBV10-3 and TRBJ1-2; D call uncertain. Trimming removed 4 bases at V and 4 bases at J, with 10 bases between. Germline V gene data show CDR1 as ENHRY and CDR2 as SYGVKD. The CDR3 is made up of 13 amino acids. The CDR3 bases are TGTGCCATCAGTGTCGGTCAGCCCTATGGCTACACCTTC. This encodes CAISVGQPYGYTF.

This clonotype was detected ten times or more. The CDR3 DNA reads TGTGCCAGCAGCCTTTTTGGACGATCGAACACTGAAGCTTTCTTT. Its translation: CASSLFGRSNTEAFF. The rearrangement links TRBV7-3 to TRBJ1-1; D gene ambiguous. Germline V gives CDR1 SGHTA, CDR2 FQGTGA. Trimming took 5 bases from V and 1 from J, leaving 14 bases between them. The CDR3 runs to 15 residues. The full variable domain, its missing parts supplied by reference TRBV7-3 and TRBJ1-1, is GAGVSQTPSNKVTEKGKYVELRCDPISGHTALYWYRQSLGQGPEFLIYFQGTGAADDSGLPNDRFFAVRPEGSVSTLKIQRTERGDSAVYLCASSLFGRSNTEAFFGQGTRLTVV.

This clonotype was found many times. The chain recombines TRBV7-9 with TRBJ2-7; possibly TRBD2 for D (5 bases). Germline lookup yields CDR1 SEHNR and CDR2 FQNEAQ (reference sequence). Trimming left V 3 bases short and J 3 bases short, with 12 bases between. CDR3 length: 14 amino acids. The CDR3 DNA reads as TGTGCCAGCAGCTTGGGGATAGGAGGCTACGAGCAGTACTTC. Translating gives CASSLGIGGYEQYF.

The chain couples TRBV5-4 to TRBJ2-5; 9 positions match TRBD2. Germline values: CDR1 SGHNT, CDR2 YYREEE (reference sequence). Trimming removed 4 bases from V and 1 base from J; junction bases left unmatched: 8. This CDR3 contains 16 residues. The CDR3 nucleotides read TGTGCCAGCAGCCCGGGCGGTAGCGGGGGCCAAGAGACCCAGTACTTC. Translation: CASSPGGSGGQETQYF.